The table lists the clone carrying this T cell receptor beta chain with many counts. Its cognate antigen is unknown. Researchers amplified the TCR beta CDR3 regions from RNA transcripts. In the first-round RT-PCR of the TCR CDR3, the HTBI primer set was used. TCRdb redid the calling of the multiplex PCR reads with MiXCR, one entry per CDR3 protein. The table records around 380,000 distinct CDR3 sequences, about 14% of them present only once. These data come from a study of T cells in Graves' hyperthyroidism and ophthalmopathy. Study-wide results and limits: Blood held most thyroid clonotypes expanded above 0.001 frequency. From stable hyperthyroidism, ophthalmopathy was separated by a 13 V-J model.

This sequence was found in a man aged 25-45 years with Graves' hyperthyroidism that later progressed to Graves' ophthalmopathy. Sequenced material: blood.

The chain's CDR3 is CASSFGRGMRGANVLTF. As DNA, the CDR3 is TGTGCCAGCAGTTTCGGACGGGGTATGAGGGGGGCCAACGTCCTGACTTTC. The chain recombines TRBV28 with TRBJ2-6, with a weak D call TRBD2 (5 bases). CDR1 and CDR2 (germline): MDHEN, SYDVKM. The CDR3 contains 17 residues. V was trimmed by 3 bases and J by 4 bases, leaving 16 bases between them.